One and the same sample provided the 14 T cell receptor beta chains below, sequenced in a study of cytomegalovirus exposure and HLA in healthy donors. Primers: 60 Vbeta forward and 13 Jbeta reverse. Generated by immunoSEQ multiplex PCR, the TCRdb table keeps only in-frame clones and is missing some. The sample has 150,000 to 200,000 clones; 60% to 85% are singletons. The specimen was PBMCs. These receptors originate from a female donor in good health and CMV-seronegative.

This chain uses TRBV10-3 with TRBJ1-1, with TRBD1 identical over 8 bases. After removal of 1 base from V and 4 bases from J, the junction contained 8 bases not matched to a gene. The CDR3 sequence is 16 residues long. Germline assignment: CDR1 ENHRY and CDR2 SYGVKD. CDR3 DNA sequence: TGTGCCATCAGTGAGTTCGGGGGGACAGGCGGCACTGAAGCTTTCTTT. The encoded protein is CAISEFGGTGGTEAFF.

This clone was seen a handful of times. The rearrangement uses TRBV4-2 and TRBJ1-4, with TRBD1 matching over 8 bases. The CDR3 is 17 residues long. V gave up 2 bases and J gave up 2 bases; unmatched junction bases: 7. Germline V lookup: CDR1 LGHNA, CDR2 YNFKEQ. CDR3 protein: CASSQIRGQGTNEKLFF. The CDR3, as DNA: TGTGCCAGCAGCCAAATCAGGGGGCAAGGGACTAATGAAAAACTGTTTTTT.

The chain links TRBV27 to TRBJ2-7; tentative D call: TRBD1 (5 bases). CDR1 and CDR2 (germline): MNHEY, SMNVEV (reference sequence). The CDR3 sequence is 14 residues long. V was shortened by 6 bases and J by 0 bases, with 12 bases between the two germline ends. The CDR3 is CASSPTVRSYEQYF. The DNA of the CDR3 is TGTGCCAGCAGCCCGACAGTACGCTCCTACGAGCAGTACTTC.

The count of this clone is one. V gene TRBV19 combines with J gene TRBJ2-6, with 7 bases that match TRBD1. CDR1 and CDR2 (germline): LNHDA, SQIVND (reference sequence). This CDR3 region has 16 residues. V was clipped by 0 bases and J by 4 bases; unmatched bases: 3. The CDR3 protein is CASSIEQGSGANVLTF. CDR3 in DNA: TGTGCCAGTAGTATAGAACAGGGGAGCGGGGCCAACGTCCTGACTTTC.

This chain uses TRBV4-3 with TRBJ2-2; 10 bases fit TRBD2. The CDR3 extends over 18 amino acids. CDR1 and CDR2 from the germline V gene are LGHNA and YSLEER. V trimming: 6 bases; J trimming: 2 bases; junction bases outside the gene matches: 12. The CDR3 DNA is TGCGCCAGCAGTCATTACCCCAGCGGGGGGGTAAACACCGGGGAGCTGTTTTTT. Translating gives CASSHYPSGGVNTGELFF.

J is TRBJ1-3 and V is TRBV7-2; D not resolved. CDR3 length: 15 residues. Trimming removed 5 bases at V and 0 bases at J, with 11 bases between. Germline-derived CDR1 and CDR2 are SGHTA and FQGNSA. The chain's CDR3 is CASSIRRSSGNTIYF. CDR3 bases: TGTGCCAGCAGCATACGTCGGAGCTCTGGAAACACCATATATTTT.

CDR3 DNA: TGCGCCAGCAGTGAGGACAGGGCTTACTATGGCTACACCTTC. Protein: CASSEDRAYYGYTF. V gene TRBV10-2 combines with J gene TRBJ1-2; 7 positions agree with TRBD1. Losses at the gene ends were 2 bases for V and 3 bases for J; bases not matched to a gene: 3. CDR1 WSHSY and CDR2 SAAADI come from the germline V gene. This CDR3 has 14 residues.

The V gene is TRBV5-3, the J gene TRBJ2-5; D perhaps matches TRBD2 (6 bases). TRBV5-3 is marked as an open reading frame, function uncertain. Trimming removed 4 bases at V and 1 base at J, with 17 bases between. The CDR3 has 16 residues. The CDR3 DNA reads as TGTGCCAGAAGCCCCTCGCCCGGGGGTGGCCAAGAGACCCAGTACTTC. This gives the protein CARSPSPGGGQETQYF.

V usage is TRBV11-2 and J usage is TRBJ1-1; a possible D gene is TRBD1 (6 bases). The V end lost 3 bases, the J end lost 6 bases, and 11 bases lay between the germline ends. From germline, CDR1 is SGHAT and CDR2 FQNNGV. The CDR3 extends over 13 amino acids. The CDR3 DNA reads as TGTGCCAGCAGCTTCCGCCGGACAGCTGAAGCTTTCTTT. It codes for CASSFRRTAEAFF.

CDR3 coding DNA: TGTGCCAGCAGTTACAATGTTGGACAGCAACTCCACTTT. Translated, it gives CASSYNVGQQLHF. The J gene is TRBJ1-6, the V gene TRBV6-5; tentative D call: TRBD1 (6 bases). The CDR3 is 13 amino acids. Trimming left V 2 bases short and J 16 bases short, with 15 bases between. Germline assignment: CDR1 MNHEY and CDR2 SVGAGI.

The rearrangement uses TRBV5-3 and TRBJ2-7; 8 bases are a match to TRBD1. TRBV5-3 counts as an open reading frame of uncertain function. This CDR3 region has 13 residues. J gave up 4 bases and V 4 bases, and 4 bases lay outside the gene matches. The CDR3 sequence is CARSPGQGYEQYF. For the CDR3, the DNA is TGTGCCAGAAGCCCCGGACAGGGTTACGAGCAGTACTTC.

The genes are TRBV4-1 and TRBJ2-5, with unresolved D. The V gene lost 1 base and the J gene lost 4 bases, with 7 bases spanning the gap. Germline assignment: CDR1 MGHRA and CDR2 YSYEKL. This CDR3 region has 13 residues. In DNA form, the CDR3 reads TGCGCCAGCAGCCAAGCCCTTCCAGAGACCCAGTACTTC. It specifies CASSQALPETQYF.

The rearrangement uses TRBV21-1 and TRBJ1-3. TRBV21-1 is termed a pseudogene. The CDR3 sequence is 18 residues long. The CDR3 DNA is TGTGCCAGCAGCAAAGTCTGCGGGGGCCAGAGCTCTGGAAACACCATATATTTT. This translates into CASSKVCGGQSSGNTIYF.

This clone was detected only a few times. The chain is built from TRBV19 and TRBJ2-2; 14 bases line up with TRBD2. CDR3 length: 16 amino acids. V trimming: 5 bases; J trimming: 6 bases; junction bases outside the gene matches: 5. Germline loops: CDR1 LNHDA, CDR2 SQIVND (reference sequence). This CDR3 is CASSSGLAGGAGELFF. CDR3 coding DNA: TGTGCCAGTAGTTCCGGACTAGCGGGAGGAGCCGGGGAGCTGTTTTTT.